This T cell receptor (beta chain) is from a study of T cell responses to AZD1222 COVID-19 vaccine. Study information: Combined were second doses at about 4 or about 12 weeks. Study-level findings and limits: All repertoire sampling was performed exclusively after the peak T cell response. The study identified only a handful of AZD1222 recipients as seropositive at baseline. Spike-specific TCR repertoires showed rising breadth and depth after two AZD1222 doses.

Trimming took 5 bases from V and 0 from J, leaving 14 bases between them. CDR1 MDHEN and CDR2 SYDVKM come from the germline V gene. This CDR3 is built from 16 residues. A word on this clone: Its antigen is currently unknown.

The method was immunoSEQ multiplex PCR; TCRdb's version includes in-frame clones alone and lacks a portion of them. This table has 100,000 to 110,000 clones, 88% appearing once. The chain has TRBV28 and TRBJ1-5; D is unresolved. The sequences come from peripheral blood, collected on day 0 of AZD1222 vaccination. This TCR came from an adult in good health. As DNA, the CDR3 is TGTGCCAGCAGTCAATTACAAATATATAGCAATCAGCCCCAGCATTTT. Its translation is CASSQLQIYSNQPQHF.